This T cell receptor (beta chain) appears in the sequencing data of a study of blood T cell repertoires in COVID-19. Study background: PBMCs, B-cell-depleted T cells, or T cells were the source of the cDNA or gDNA that made up the material.

Per the study methods: Amplification from reference gene primers served as the basis for estimated nucleated cell counts. Sequenced by immunoSEQ multiplex PCR; TCRdb stores in-frame clones only, minus some. V, J and clone size were drawn from that table, and D and trimming were deduced from the DNA. Of roughly 100,000 clones detected, around 90% appear once; the ten largest clones hold 4.2%. This clone occurred a few times. Trimming pared 2 bases from V and 6 bases from J, leaving 13 bases between. Germline lookup yields CDR1 SGHTA and CDR2 FQGNSA. The CDR3 loop spans 14 amino acids. This TCR was recovered from a man aged 18 to 29 with acute or convalescent COVID-19. The source material was peripheral blood. This chain connects TRBV7-2 to TRBJ1-1; D uncertain. CDR3: CASSLTWTGAEAFF. In DNA form, the CDR3 reads TGTGCCAGCAGCTTAACTTGGACGGGAGCTGAAGCTTTCTTT.